This T cell receptor beta chain was identified during a study of blood T cell repertoires in COVID-19 (dated by TCRdb to 2020 to 2022). In terms of the full investigation: The collaborator samples originated in the United States, Italy and Spain and spanned the acute and convalescent phases of COVID-19. Sample metadata almost always included a de-identified subject ID, COVID-19 status, age in years and sex. The prospective study material was composed of cDNA or gDNA derived from T cells, B-cell-depleted T cells, or PBMCs. Samples were obtained from the ongoing ImmuneRACE study (first 160 participants) and from some 1,300 subjects provided by 6 global collaborators. Where available, HLA class I and class II types were taken from metadata supplied by the sample provider and were not determined by assay-based typing. The repertoires were made available in a free public database intended to serve as a resource for research on the immune response to SARS-CoV-2. Subjects who had been exposed to COVID-19, were actively infected with it, or had recovered from it provided the deeply sampled blood TCRbeta repertoires that made up the dataset.

In the prospective study, participants were roughly 18 to 100 years old, resided in under 30 geographic areas of the United States, and were enrolled through a virtual design. To assign participants to cohorts, the prospective study relied on clinical history that participants themselves reported in a screening survey and a study questionnaire. ImmuneRACE Cohort 3 recovered participants were defined by two consecutive negative NP/OP PCR tests, healthcare professional clearance, or symptom resolution. Each participant in the prospective study had whole blood, serum and a nasopharyngeal or oropharyngeal swab collected by mobile phlebotomists. Prospective study participants could optionally give additional blood draws and questionnaires over an approximately two-month period. Blood samples from the prospective study were shipped frozen or at room temperature prior to DNA extraction. The immunoSEQ Assay, a bias-controlled multiplex PCR, was used to amplify TCRbeta CDR3 regions from genomic DNA. For the original study's pipeline: The number of nucleated cells in each sample was estimated by amplification of reference gene primers within the assay. Sequence reads were collapsed and filtered to measure the absolute abundance of every unique TCRbeta CDR3 rearrangement. For each sample, productive Simpson clonality was calculated as the square root of Simpson's diversity index across productive rearrangements. TCRdb carries this immuneACCESS record with in-frame sequences only. Its versions omit some clonotypes, under half of them owing to an unresolved V gene in the studies checked, with the rest unexplained. That table furnishes V, J and clone size, whereas the DNA furnished D and trimming. This sample comprises approximately 180,000 clones, about 85% of them detected only once. Jointly, the top ten make up 6.2% of the sample.

Beyond this particular receptor, the publication reports: The amount of clinical and demographic metadata varied by source and participant and was provided uncurated.

In regard to this clone: It has no known antigen specificity. No base quality information exists; no much larger clone differs at one position.

The CDR3 has 15 amino acids, counting the end cysteine and phenylalanine. The sequence is cut down to CDR3 DNA, 45 bases in frame from base 1. V loses 8 bases at its end and J loses 0 bases; junction bases beyond the gene matches: 5. CDR1 and CDR2 (MNHEY, SMNVEV) derive from the germline V gene (reference sequence). The sequencing input was PBMCs or T cells enriched from blood (not recorded which). This chain joins TRBV27 to TRBJ1-5; the central 9 bases match TRBD1. This receptor was obtained from a middle-aged man who had recovered from COVID-19. The DNA sequence is as follows: TGTGCCAGCCTGACAGGGGGGTATAGCAATCAGCCCCAGCATTTT. Its coded protein is CASLTGGYSNQPQHF.